Below, 9 T cell receptor beta chains from the same sample are listed, as sequenced in a study of cytomegalovirus exposure and HLA in healthy donors. This PCR relied on a set of 60 Vbeta primers and 13 Jbeta primers. Produced via immunoSEQ multiplex PCR; TCRdb's table is partial and in-frame only. There are roughly 220,000 clones in the sample; roughly 80% occur only once, and about 1.7% lies in the top ten. What was sequenced was PBMCs. The receptor source for this set is a man aged 50 to 59 in good health and CMV-seronegative.

V gene TRBV29-1 combines with J gene TRBJ1-5; TRBD1 agrees at 8 bases. Germline loops: CDR1 SQVTM, CDR2 ANQGSEA. Trimming cost V 7 bases and J 7 bases; bases outside gene matches: 12. The CDR3 is made up of 14 amino acids. CDR3 DNA sequence: TGCAGCGCTTCGACAGGGGAAAGCAGACAGCCCCAGCATTTT. It codes for CSASTGESRQPQHF. Together with reference TRBV29-1 and TRBJ1-5, the CDR3 gives the full variable domain: SAVISQKPSRDICQRGTSLTIQCQVDSQVTMMFWYRQQPGQSLTLIATANQGSEATYESGFVIDKFPISRPNLTFSTLTVSNMSPEDSSIYLCSASTGESRQPQHFGDGTRLSIL.

V and J are TRBV6-5 and TRBJ2-7; the D gene is possibly TRBD2 (5 bases). The CDR3 has 15 amino acids. In germline, CDR1 is MNHEY, CDR2 SVGAGI. V lost 6 bases and J 0 bases, leaving 15 bases between the germline ends. Written as DNA, the CDR3 is TGTGCCAGCAGCCGTGGACTGACGGACTCCTACGAGCAGTACTTC. Its protein is CASSRGLTDSYEQYF.

This chain joins TRBV5-5 and TRBJ2-5; a weak D match, TRBD2 (6 bases). This CDR3 has 15 amino acids. Germline V gives CDR1 SGHKS, CDR2 YYEKEE (reference sequence). V dropped 1 base and J dropped 2 bases, with 12 bases sitting between them. The CDR3 nucleotides read TGTGCCAGCAGCTTGCGGACTAACGATCAAGAGACCCAGTACTTC. Its translation: CASSLRTNDQETQYF. Based on the CDR3 plus reference TRBV5-5 and TRBJ2-5, the full variable domain is DAGVTQSPTHLIKTRGQQVTLRCSPISGHKSVSWYQQVLGQGPQFIFQYYEKEERGRGNFPDRFSARQFPNYSSELNVNALLLGDSALYLCASSLRTNDQETQYFGPGTRLLVL.

This chain uses TRBV28 with TRBJ2-7, with 8 bases that match TRBD1. The CDR3 loop spans 11 amino acids. CDR1 MDHEN and CDR2 SYDVKM come from the germline V gene. The trim removed 4 bases at V and 10 bases at J, leaving 3 bases unmatched. The CDR3 protein is CASSYQGAQYF. Here the CDR3 DNA reads TGTGCCAGCAGTTACCAGGGGGCCCAGTACTTC. Variable domain in full (rest from reference TRBV28 and TRBJ2-7): DVKVTQSSRYLVKRTGEKVFLECVQDMDHENMFWYRQDPGLGLRLIYFSYDVKMKEKGDIPEGYSVSREKKERFSLILESASTNQTSMYLCASSYQGAQYFGPGTRLTVT.

This clone was observed once. The chain combines TRBV29-1 with TRBJ2-7; TRBD1 is a possible D gene (5 bases). The ends were cut back, 6 bases at V and 3 bases at J, with 18 bases in the middle. The CDR3 has 14 amino acids. Germline V lookup: CDR1 SQVTM, CDR2 ANQGSEA. The CDR3 is CSVAGVLGVYEQYF. CDR3 nucleotides: TGCAGCGTAGCCGGAGTATTAGGGGTCTACGAGCAGTACTTC.

The V and J genes are TRBV5-1 and TRBJ2-5; 7 positions match TRBD1. The CDR3 has 16 residues. V was clipped by 0 bases and J by 2 bases; unmatched bases: 7. From germline, CDR1 is SGHRS and CDR2 YFSETQ. The CDR3 reads CASSLGGGPGQETQYF. In DNA form, the CDR3 reads TGCGCCAGCAGCTTGGGAGGGGGCCCGGGACAAGAGACCCAGTACTTC.

The chain carries TRBV7-3 and TRBJ2-2, with a possible D match to TRBD1 (6 bases). The CDR3 loop spans 16 amino acids. The germline V gene has CDR1 SGHTA and CDR2 FQGTGA. The ends were cut back, 1 base at V and 4 bases at J, with 13 bases in the middle. The DNA of the CDR3 is TGTGCCAGCAGCTTAAGGGACACCGGTGGCACCGGGGAGCTGTTTTTT. It yields the protein CASSLRDTGGTGELFF.

V gene TRBV27 combines with J gene TRBJ2-1, with TRBD2 identical over 11 bases. J gave up 0 bases and V 7 bases, and 11 bases lay outside the gene matches. Germline CDR1 is MNHEY and CDR2 is SMNVEV (reference sequence). This CDR3 comprises 18 residues. CDR3 sequence reads: CASNRLAGSIFSYNEQFF. Here the CDR3 DNA reads TGTGCCAGCAACAGACTAGCGGGATCCATCTTCTCCTACAATGAGCAGTTCTTC.

The chain employs TRBV5-4 and TRBJ2-5, with a tentative D call TRBD2 (6 bases). V lost 4 bases and J lost 4, with 14 bases in between. The CDR3 contains 14 residues. Looked up from germline, CDR1 is SGHNT and CDR2 is YYREEE (reference sequence). In DNA, the CDR3 is TGTGCCAGCAGCCCCGCAGGAGCGGGAGAGACCCAGTACTTC. Residues: CASSPAGAGETQYF. Variable domain in full (rest from reference TRBV5-4 and TRBJ2-5): ETGVTQSPTHLIKTRGQQVTLRCSSQSGHNTVSWYQQALGQGPQFIFQYYREEENGRGNFPPRFSGLQFPNYSSELNVNALELDDSALYLCASSPAGAGETQYFGPGTRLLVL.